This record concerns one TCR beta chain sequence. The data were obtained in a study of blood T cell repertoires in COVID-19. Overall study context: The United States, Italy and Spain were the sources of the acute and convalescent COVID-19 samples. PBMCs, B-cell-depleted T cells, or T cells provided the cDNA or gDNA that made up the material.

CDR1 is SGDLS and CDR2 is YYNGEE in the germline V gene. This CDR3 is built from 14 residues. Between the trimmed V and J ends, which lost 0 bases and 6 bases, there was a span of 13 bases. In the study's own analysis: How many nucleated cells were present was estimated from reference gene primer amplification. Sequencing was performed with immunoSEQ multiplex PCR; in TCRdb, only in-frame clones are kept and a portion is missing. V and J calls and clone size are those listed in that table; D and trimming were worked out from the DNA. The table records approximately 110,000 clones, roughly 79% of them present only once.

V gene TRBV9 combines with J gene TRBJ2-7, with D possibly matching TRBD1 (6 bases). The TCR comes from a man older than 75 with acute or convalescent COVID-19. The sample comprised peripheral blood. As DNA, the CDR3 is TGTGCCAGCAGCGTAGCTAGCAGGGGTGGCGAGCAGTACTTC. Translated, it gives CASSVASRGGEQYF.